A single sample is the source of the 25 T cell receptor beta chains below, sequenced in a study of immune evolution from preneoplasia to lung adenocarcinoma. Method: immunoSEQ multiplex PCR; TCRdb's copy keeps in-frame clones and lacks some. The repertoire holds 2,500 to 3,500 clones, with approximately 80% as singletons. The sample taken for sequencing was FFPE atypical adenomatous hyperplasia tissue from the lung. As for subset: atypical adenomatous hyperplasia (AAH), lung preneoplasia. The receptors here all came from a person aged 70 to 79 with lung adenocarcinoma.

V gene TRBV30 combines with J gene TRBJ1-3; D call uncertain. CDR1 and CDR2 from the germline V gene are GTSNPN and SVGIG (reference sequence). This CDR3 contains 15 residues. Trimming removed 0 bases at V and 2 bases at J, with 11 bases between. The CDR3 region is CAWSVGGGAGNTIYF. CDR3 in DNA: TGTGCCTGGAGTGTCGGAGGTGGGGCTGGAAACACCATATATTTT.

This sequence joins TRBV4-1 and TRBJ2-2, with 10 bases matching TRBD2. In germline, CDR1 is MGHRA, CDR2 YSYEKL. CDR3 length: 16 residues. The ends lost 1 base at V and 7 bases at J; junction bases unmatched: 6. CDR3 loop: CASSQGTSGIGGELFF. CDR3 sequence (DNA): TGCGCCAGCAGCCAAGGAACTAGCGGGATTGGCGGGGAGCTGTTTTTT.

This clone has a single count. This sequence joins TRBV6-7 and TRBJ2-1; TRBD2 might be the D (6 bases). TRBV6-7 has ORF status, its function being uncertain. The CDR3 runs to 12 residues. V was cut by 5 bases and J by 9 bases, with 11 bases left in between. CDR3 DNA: TGTGCCAGCAGTATGACTAGAGTTGAGCAGTTCTTC. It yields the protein CASSMTRVEQFF.

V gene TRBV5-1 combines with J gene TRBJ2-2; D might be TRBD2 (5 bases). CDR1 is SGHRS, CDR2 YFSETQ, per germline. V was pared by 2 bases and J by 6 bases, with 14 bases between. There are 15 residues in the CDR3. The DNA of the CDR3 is TGCGCCAGCAGCTTAACTAGTATCGGGTCCGGGGAGCTGTTTTTT. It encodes CASSLTSIGSGELFF.

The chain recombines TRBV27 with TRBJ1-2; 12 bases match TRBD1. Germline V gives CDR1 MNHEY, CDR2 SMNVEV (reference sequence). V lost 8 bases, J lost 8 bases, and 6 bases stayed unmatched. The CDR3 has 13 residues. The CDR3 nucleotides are TGTGCCAGCGGGGGACAGGGGGCACGCGGCTACACCTTC. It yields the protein CASGGQGARGYTF.

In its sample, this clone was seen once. The CDR3 region is CASSARDRQYNEQFF. The CDR3 nucleotides read TGTGCCAGCAGCGCCCGGGACAGACAATACAATGAGCAGTTCTTC. The chain joins TRBV9 to TRBJ2-1, with TRBD1 matching 7 bases. In germline, CDR1 is SGDLS, CDR2 YYNGEE. The V segment lost 3 bases and the J segment 4 bases; nucleotides outside the gene matches: 7. This CDR3 contains 15 residues.

The chain's CDR3 is CASRLITGQTSYEQYF. The CDR3 DNA follows: TGCGCCAGCAGGCTCATAACGGGGCAAACCTCCTACGAGCAGTACTTC. V usage is TRBV5-1 and J usage is TRBJ2-7; D assignment may be TRBD1 or TRBD2 (5 bases each). This CDR3 region has 16 residues. The V and J ends lost 5 bases and 0 bases respectively, with 18 bases between them. Germline V gives CDR1 SGHRS, CDR2 YFSETQ.

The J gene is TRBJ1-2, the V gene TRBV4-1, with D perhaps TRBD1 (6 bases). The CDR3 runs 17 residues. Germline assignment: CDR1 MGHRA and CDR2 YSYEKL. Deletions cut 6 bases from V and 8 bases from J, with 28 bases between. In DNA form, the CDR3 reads TGCGCCAGCAGACGGGGGGGGGCGGGTATGGGAGATTACGGCTACACCTTC. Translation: CASRRGGAGMGDYGYTF.

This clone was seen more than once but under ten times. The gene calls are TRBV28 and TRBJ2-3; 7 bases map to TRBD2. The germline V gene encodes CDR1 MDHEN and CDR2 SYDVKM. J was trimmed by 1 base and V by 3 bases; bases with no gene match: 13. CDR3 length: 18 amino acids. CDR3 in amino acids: CASSFWPDSAGRTDTQYF. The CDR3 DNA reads TGTGCCAGCAGTTTTTGGCCCGACTCAGCGGGACGCACAGATACGCAGTATTTT.

Here the CDR3 DNA reads TGTGCCAGCAGTGAATTAACGGCCGTAACTGAAGCTTTCTTT. It yields the protein CASSELTAVTEAFF. This chain links TRBV25-1 with TRBJ1-1; no reliable D call. CDR3 size: 14 residues. The ends were cut back, 1 base at V and 5 bases at J, with 11 bases in the middle. Germline CDR1 and CDR2: MGHDK and SYGVNS.

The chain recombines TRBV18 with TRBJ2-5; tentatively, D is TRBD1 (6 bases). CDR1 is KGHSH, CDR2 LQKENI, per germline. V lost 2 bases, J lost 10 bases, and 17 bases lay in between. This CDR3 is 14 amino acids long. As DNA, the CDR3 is TGTGCCAGCTCACCAAACAGGGCCCCGACAGTCCAGTACTTC. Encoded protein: CASSPNRAPTVQYF.

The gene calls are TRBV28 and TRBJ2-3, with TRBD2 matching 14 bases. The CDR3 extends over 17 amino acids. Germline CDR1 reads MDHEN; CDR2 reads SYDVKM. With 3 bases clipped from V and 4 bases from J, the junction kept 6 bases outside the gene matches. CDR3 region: CASSFGTSGRRADTQYF. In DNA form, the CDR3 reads TGTGCCAGCAGTTTCGGGACTAGCGGGAGAAGGGCAGATACGCAGTATTTT.

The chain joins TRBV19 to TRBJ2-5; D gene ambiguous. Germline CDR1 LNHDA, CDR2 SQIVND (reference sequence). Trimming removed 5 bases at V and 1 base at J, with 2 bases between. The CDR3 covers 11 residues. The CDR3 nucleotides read TGTGCCAGTAGTGTCCAAGAGACCCAGTACTTC. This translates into CASSVQETQYF.

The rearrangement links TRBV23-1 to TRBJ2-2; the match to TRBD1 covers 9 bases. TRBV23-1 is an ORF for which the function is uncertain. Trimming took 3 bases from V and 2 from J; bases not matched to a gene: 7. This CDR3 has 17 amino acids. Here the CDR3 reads CASSHYRDRDNTGELFF. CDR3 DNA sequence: TGCGCCAGCAGTCATTACCGGGACAGGGACAACACCGGGGAGCTGTTTTTT.

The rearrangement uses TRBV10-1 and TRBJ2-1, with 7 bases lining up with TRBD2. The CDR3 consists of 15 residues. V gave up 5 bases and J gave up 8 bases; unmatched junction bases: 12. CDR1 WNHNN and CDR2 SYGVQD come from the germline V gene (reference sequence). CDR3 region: CASSSYAGAGDEQFF. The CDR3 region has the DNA TGCGCCAGCAGTTCATATGCGGGAGCAGGCGATGAGCAGTTCTTC.

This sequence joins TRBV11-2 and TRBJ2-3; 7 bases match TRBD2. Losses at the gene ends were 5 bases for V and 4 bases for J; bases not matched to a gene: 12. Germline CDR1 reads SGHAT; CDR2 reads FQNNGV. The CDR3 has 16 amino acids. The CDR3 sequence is CASSPPWGSGADTQYF. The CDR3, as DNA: TGTGCCAGCAGCCCCCCGTGGGGGAGCGGGGCAGATACGCAGTATTTT.

This CDR3 reads CASSLFGGTGWGGYTF. CDR3 DNA: TGTGCCAGCAGTTTATTTGGTGGGACAGGGTGGGGTGGCTACACCTTC. The V gene is TRBV28, the J gene TRBJ1-2, with 9 bases that match TRBD1. Per germline, CDR1 MDHEN and CDR2 SYDVKM. The CDR3 extends over 16 amino acids. The V segment lost 1 base and the J segment 7 bases; nucleotides outside the gene matches: 10.

The CDR3 DNA reads as TGTGCCAGCAACGGGGGCGACGGCACAGATACGCAGTATTTT. It specifies CASNGGDGTDTQYF. The chain carries TRBV2 and TRBJ2-3; D might be TRBD1 or TRBD2, each matching 6 bases. The germline gives CDR1 SNHLY, CDR2 FYNNEI. This CDR3 has 14 amino acids. Trimming took off 7 bases at V and 1 base at J, with 12 bases between the two ends.

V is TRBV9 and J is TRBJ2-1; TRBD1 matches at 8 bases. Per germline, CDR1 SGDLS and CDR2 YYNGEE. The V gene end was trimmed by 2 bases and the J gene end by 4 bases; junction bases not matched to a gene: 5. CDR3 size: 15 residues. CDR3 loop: CASSVRDRQYNEQFF. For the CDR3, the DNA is TGTGCCAGCAGCGTGAGGGACAGGCAATACAATGAGCAGTTCTTC.

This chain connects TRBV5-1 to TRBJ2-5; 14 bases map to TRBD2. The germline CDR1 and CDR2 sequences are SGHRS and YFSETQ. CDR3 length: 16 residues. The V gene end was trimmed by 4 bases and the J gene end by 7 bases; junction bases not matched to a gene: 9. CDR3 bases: TGCGCCAGCAGCAGCGGGACTAGCGGGAGTACAGGGACCCAGTACTTC. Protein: CASSSGTSGSTGTQYF.

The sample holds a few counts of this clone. The CDR3 DNA sequence: TGTGCCAGCAGTTCAGAAACGGCGACAGGGATGAGCACTGAAGCTTTCTTT. It specifies CASSSETATGMSTEAFF. V gene TRBV27 combines with J gene TRBJ1-1; 7 positions agree with TRBD1. Germline trimming cut 4 bases from V and 4 bases from J; bases unmatched to any gene: 15. Germline V gene data show CDR1 as MNHEY and CDR2 as SMNVEV (reference sequence). The length of the CDR3 is 17 residues.

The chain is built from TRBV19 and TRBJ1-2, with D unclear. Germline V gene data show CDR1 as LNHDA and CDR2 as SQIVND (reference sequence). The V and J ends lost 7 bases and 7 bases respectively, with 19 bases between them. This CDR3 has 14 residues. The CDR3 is CASTYRVDFTGYTF. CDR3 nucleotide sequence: TGTGCCAGTACCTATAGAGTGGATTTCACTGGCTACACCTTC.

In DNA form, the CDR3 reads TGCGCCAGCAGCTTAATTAGGGGGCAGGGTGAAGCTTTCTTT. It translates to CASSLIRGQGEAFF. The genes are TRBV5-1 and TRBJ1-1, with 7 bases that match TRBD1. The CDR3 consists of 14 residues. V lost 2 bases to trimming and J lost 7 bases; unmatched junction nucleotides: 8. Germline V CDR1 and CDR2: SGHRS, YFSETQ.

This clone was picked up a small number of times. Here the CDR3 DNA reads TGTGCCAGCAGGTCCCTAGAATACAATGAGCAGTTCTTC. Its protein is CASRSLEYNEQFF. The chain couples TRBV6-1 to TRBJ2-1; D ambiguous. V lost 6 bases and J lost 4, with 10 bases in between. From germline, CDR1 is MNHNS and CDR2 SASEGT. CDR3 length: 13 amino acids.

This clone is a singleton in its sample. The CDR3 sequence is CASSVSATNEKLFF. In DNA form, the CDR3 reads TGTGCCAGCAGCGTATCTGCAACTAATGAAAAACTGTTTTTT. The chain has TRBV9 and TRBJ1-4; no firm D call. Germline V CDR1 and CDR2: SGDLS, YYNGEE. The CDR3 has 14 amino acids. The V and J ends lost 1 base and 0 bases respectively, with 4 bases between them.